These 21 T cell receptor beta chains were sequenced from one sample in a study of T-cell reconstitution after alpha-beta-depleted transplantation in children. Library preparation (for TCRbeta) was performed with unique molecular identifiers. MiXCR, applied by TCRdb to the PCR reads, yields one record per CDR3 protein. Here the sample spans some 590,000 distinct CDR3 sequences, over 9.5% being singletons. The source was PBMCs from the stem cell graft donor, collected from the stem cell graft. Every receptor here comes from a human donor who donated a stem cell graft to a child with acute myeloid leukemia.

The chain links TRBV11-2 to TRBJ2-3; D not resolved. Trimming removed 5 bases from V and 0 bases from J, with 15 bases in between. Germline CDR1 is SGHAT and CDR2 is FQNNGV. CDR3 size: 16 residues. CDR3 loop: CASSAVSGTSTDTQYF. The CDR3 DNA is TGTGCCAGCAGCGCGGTCTCCGGCACTAGCACAGATACGCAGTATTTT.

This clonotype occurred a few times. This chain uses TRBV12-3 or TRBV12-4 with TRBJ2-1; D could derive from TRBD1 or TRBD2 (5 bases each). V was shortened by 7 bases and J by 2 bases, with 18 bases between the two germline ends. This CDR3 comprises 16 residues. The CDR3 region has the DNA TGTGCCAGCACCACCGTGGGGGTCCCACCCTACAATGAGCAGTTCTTC. This encodes CASTTVGVPPYNEQFF.

This clonotype was picked up many times. The V gene is TRBV7-2, the J gene TRBJ2-4; TRBD1 or TRBD2 may be the D gene (6 bases each). Germline V gene sequence: CDR1 SGHTA, CDR2 FQGNSA. This CDR3 comprises 16 residues. Trimming took 2 bases from V and 6 from J, leaving 17 bases between them. CDR3: CASSLFEGGAGNIQYF. The CDR3 DNA reads TGTGCCAGCAGCTTATTTGAGGGGGGCGCGGGAAACATTCAGTACTTC.

This clonotype was counted only a few times. V is TRBV27 and J is TRBJ1-1, with D perhaps TRBD1 (5 bases). Trimming took 7 bases from V and 2 from J, leaving 14 bases between them. The CDR3 loop spans 14 amino acids. The germline gives CDR1 MNHEY, CDR2 SMNVEV (reference sequence). CDR3 nucleotides: TGTGCCAGCACACCGGGACGGGGAAACACTGAAGCTTTCTTT. Amino acid sequence: CASTPGRGNTEAFF.

This clonotype was seen a few times. The V call is TRBV3-1, the J call TRBJ2-1; no definite D call. CDR1 and CDR2 (germline): LGHDT, YNNKEL (reference sequence). Between the trimmed V and J ends, which lost 1 base and 5 bases, there was a span of 9 bases. This CDR3 is built from 14 residues. Written as DNA, the CDR3 is TGTGCCAGCAGCCAAGGATATAGAAACAATGAGCAGTTCTTC. Translated, it gives CASSQGYRNNEQFF.

In this sample, this clonotype turned up many times. This chain connects TRBV6-1 to TRBJ2-2; weak D call: TRBD1 (6 bases). The CDR3 runs to 16 residues. Trimming removed 5 bases at V and 2 bases at J, with 15 bases between. Germline V gene lookup returns CDR1 MNHNS and CDR2 SASEGT. CDR3 DNA sequence: TGTGCCAGCAGTCAAGTGACAGGTTCCAACACCGGGGAGCTGTTTTTT. Protein: CASSQVTGSNTGELFF.

This clonotype was observed many times. V and J are TRBV4-3 and TRBJ2-1; 7 bases map to TRBD2. V was clipped by 0 bases and J by 7 bases; unmatched bases: 15. Germline V CDR1 and CDR2: LGHNA, YSLEER. This CDR3 contains 18 residues. The CDR3 nucleotides are TGCGCCAGCAGCCAAGATCGGCTAGCGGACGCAGGTGGGAATGAGCAGTTCTTC. Its protein is CASSQDRLADAGGNEQFF.

CDR3 in amino acids: CASSVEQLSTEAFF. The CDR3 nucleotides are TGTGCCAGCAGTGTCGAACAGCTCAGTACTGAAGCTTTCTTT. This chain connects TRBV2 to TRBJ1-1; D call uncertain. The CDR3 is 14 residues long. V was clipped by 4 bases and J by 5 bases, with 14 bases between them. Germline CDR1 SNHLY, CDR2 FYNNEI.

In this sample, this clonotype turned up many times. The V call is TRBV7-6, the J call TRBJ1-5; D not resolved. The CDR3 has 14 amino acids. CDR1 is SGHVS and CDR2 is FNYEAQ in the germline V gene. V was cut by 1 base and J by 6 bases, with 10 bases left in between. The CDR3 region is CASSLVGIGQPQHF. CDR3 coding DNA: TGTGCCAGCAGCTTAGTAGGGATTGGTCAGCCCCAGCATTTT.

The sample holds many counts of this clonotype. This rearrangement joins TRBV2 to TRBJ2-1; TRBD2 might be the D (6 bases). The CDR3 totals 13 residues. The V end was cut by 3 bases, the J end by 6 bases, with 9 bases between. In germline, CDR1 is SNHLY, CDR2 FYNNEI. This CDR3 reads CASSEGLRNEQFF. For the CDR3, the DNA is TGTGCCAGCAGTGAGGGACTCCGCAATGAGCAGTTCTTC.

Ten or more counts support this clonotype. The chain uses TRBV2 and TRBJ2-5, with 8 nucleotides matching TRBD1. Losses at the gene ends were 2 bases for V and 5 bases for J; bases not matched to a gene: 7. CDR1 SNHLY and CDR2 FYNNEI come from the germline V gene. This CDR3 has 15 amino acids. The CDR3, as DNA: TGTGCCAGCAGTGAAAATGCAGGGGGCGTCGAGACCCAGTACTTC. Its protein product is CASSENAGGVETQYF.

The DNA of the CDR3 is TGTGCCACGGGGCCACCGGGGTCCGGAAACACCATATATTTT. Translation gives CATGPPGSGNTIYF. The gene calls are TRBV28 and TRBJ1-3; maybe TRBD1 (5 bases). Trimming removed 10 bases from V and 4 bases from J, with 17 bases in between. The CDR3 consists of 14 residues. Germline V lookup: CDR1 MDHEN, CDR2 SYDVKM.

The chain uses TRBV20-1 and TRBJ1-2; perhaps TRBD1 as D (6 bases). The CDR3 loop spans 14 amino acids. Trimming pared 0 bases from V and 8 bases from J, leaving 16 bases between. Germline V gives CDR1 DFQATT, CDR2 SNEGSKA (reference sequence). CDR3 sequence (DNA): TGCAGTGCTAGAGATCTTGGGCCAGGGGAAGGCTACACCTTC. Encoded protein: CSARDLGPGEGYTF.

V and J are TRBV25-1 and TRBJ2-5; D is undetermined. Germline CDR1 MGHDK, CDR2 SYGVNS. This CDR3 has 12 amino acids. The V end was cut by 10 bases, the J end by 0 bases, with 9 bases between. The CDR3: CATNGNQETQYF. In DNA, the CDR3 is TGTGCCACCAACGGCAACCAAGAGACCCAGTACTTC.

This clonotype occurred a few times. DNA for the CDR3: TGTGCCAGCAGCCAATCACCGGCCTCGGGGCGCTACGAGCAGTACTTC. Translated: CASSQSPASGRYEQYF. This chain joins TRBV16 and TRBJ2-7, with D perhaps given as TRBD1 or TRBD2 (5 bases each). V was cut by 0 bases and J by 3 bases, with 15 bases left in between. The CDR3 extends over 16 amino acids. Germline loops: CDR1 KGHSY, CDR2 FQNENV.

Of note for this clonotype: One end of the junction is discordant with germline, which a read error may explain. This CDR3 is CASSLLQGNYGHTF. The CDR3 nucleotides are TGTGCCAGCAGCTTACTGCAGGGGAACTATGGCCACACCTTC. V usage is TRBV7-2 and J usage is TRBJ1-2; tentative D call: TRBD1 (6 bases). This CDR3 is 14 amino acids long. Germline V CDR1 and CDR2: SGHTA, FQGNSA.

This clonotype was recorded many times. The chain carries TRBV7-9 and TRBJ1-1; perhaps TRBD1 as D (6 bases). V was clipped by 1 base and J by 1 base, with 10 bases between them. CDR3 size: 15 residues. Germline V gives CDR1 SEHNR, CDR2 FQNEAQ (reference sequence). The CDR3 here is CASSLVQGGNTEAFF. CDR3 sequence (DNA): TGTGCCAGCAGCTTAGTACAGGGCGGGAACACTGAAGCTTTCTTT.

The rearrangement links TRBV13 to TRBJ1-1; D gene uncertain. Germline CDR1 PRHDT, CDR2 FYEKMQ (reference sequence). The CDR3 has 15 residues. Trimming pared 3 bases from V and 2 bases from J, leaving 13 bases between. The CDR3 nucleotides are TGTGCCAGCAGCTTCGGACGTAGCCGAAACACTGAAGCTTTCTTT. This translates into CASSFGRSRNTEAFF.

This clonotype occurred a few times. J is TRBJ1-4 and V is TRBV20-1; TRBD1 aligns across 7 bases. V shed 5 bases, J shed 8 bases, and the junction held 14 bases outside the gene matches. The CDR3 totals 15 residues. The germline gives CDR1 DFQATT, CDR2 SNEGSKA (reference sequence). This CDR3 is CSAASGGGVREKLFF. CDR3 sequence (DNA): TGCAGTGCTGCTTCAGGGGGGGGAGTACGAGAAAAACTGTTTTTT.

This rearrangement joins TRBV24-1 to TRBJ2-1, with D perhaps TRBD2 (6 bases). With 4 bases removed from V and 8 bases from J, the gap between germline ends came to 20 bases. CDR3 length equals 16 residues. Per germline, CDR1 KGHDR and CDR2 SFDVKD. Here the CDR3 DNA reads TGTGCCACCAGTGAGCCTAGTAAAGGCAGCGGGCATGAGCAGTTCTTC. This translates into CATSEPSKGSGHEQFF.

This clonotype has ten or more counts. Here the CDR3 reads CASSPTGETDTQYF. CDR3 in DNA: TGTGCCAGCAGCCCAACAGGGGAAACAGATACGCAGTATTTT. The chain has TRBV14 and TRBJ2-3; TRBD1 matches at 7 bases. Trimming at V came to 4 bases and at J to 3 bases, leaving 4 bases not matched to a gene. This CDR3 region has 14 residues. Germline V CDR1 and CDR2: SGHDN, FVKESK.